The 2 T cell receptor beta chains below were found in one sample sequenced in a study of blood T cells in healthy people across ages. The authors ran a second PCR of roughly 6 to 12 cycles using a sample-barcoded 5' primer and a J-beta primer mix. Each CDR3 protein is one row after TCRdb ran MiXCR on the 5' RACE reads. The table includes 1.5 million to 2 million distinct CDR3 sequences, around half detected once. The sample taken for sequencing was blood. The source is a woman aged 35 to 49 in good health.

In this sample, this clonotype turned up a few times. The V and J genes are TRBV5-1 and TRBJ2-3; D may be TRBD1 (6 bases). Per the germline V gene, CDR1 is SGHRS and CDR2 is YFSETQ. The CDR3 is made up of 15 amino acids. Between the trimmed V and J ends, which lost 0 bases and 3 bases, there was a span of 11 bases. CDR3 loop: CASSLAGTTTDTQYF. The CDR3 DNA is TGCGCCAGCAGCTTGGCTGGGACAACGACAGATACGCAGTATTTT.

The chain recombines TRBV4-3 with TRBJ2-7; D remains ambiguous. The CDR3 covers 17 residues. V was cut by 0 bases and J by 3 bases, with 18 bases left in between. The germline gives CDR1 LGHNA, CDR2 YSLEER. The CDR3 region has the DNA TGCGCCAGCAGCCAAGAATTTGCAGGCGGTAATAACTACGAGCAGTACTTC. This gives the protein CASSQEFAGGNNYEQYF.